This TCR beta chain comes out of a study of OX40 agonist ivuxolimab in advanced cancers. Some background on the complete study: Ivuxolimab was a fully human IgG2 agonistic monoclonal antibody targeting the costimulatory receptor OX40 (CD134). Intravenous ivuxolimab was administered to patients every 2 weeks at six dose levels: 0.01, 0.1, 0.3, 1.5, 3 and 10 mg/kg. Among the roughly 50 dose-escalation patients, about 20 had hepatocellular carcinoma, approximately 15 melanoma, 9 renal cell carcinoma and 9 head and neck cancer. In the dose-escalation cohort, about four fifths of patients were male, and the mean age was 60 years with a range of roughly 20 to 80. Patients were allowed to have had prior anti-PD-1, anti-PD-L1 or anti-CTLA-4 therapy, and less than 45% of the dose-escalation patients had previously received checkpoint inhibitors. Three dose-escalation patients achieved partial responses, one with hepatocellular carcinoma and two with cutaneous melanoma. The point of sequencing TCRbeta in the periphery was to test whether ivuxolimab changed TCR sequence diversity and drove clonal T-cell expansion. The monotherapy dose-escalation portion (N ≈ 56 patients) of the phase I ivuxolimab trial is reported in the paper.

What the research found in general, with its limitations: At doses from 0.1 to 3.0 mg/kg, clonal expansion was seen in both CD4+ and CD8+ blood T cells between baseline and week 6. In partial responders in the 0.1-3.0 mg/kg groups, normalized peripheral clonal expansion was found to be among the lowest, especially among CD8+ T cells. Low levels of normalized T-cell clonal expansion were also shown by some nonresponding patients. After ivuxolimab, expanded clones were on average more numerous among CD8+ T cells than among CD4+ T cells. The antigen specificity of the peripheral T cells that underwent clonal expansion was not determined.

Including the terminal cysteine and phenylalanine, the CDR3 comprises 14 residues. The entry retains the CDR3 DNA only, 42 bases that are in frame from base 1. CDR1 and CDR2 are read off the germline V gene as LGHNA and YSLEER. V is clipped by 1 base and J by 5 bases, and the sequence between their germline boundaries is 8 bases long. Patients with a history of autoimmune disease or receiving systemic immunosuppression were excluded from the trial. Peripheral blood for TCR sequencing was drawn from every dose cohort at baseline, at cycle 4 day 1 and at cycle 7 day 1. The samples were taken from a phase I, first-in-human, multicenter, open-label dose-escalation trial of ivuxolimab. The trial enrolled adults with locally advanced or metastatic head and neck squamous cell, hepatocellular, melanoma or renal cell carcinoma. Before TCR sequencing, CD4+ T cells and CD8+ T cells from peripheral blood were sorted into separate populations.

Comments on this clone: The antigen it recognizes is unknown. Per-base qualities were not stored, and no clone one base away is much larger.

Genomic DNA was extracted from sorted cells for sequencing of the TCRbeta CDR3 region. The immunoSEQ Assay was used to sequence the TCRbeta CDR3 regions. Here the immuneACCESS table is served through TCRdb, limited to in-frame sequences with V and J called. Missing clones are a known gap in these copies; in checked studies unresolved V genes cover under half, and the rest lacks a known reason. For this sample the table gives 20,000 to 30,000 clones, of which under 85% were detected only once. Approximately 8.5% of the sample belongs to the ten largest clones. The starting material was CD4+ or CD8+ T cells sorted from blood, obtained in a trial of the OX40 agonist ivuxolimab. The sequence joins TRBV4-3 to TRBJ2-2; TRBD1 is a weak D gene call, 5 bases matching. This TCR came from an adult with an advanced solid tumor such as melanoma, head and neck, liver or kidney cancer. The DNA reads TGCGCCAGCAGCCAAGGCAGGGTGACCGGGGAGCTGTTTTTT. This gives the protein CASSQGRVTGELFF.